The 31 T cell receptor beta chains listed next were all sequenced from one sample in a study of identifying expanded T cells in peripheral blood. Generated by immunoSEQ multiplex PCR, the TCRdb table keeps only in-frame clones and is missing some. The data contain 80,000 to 90,000 clones, 70% to 90% of them singletons. The sequenced material came from blood. The receptor source for this set is a person between 18 and 70 years old in good health.

The chain links TRBV30 to TRBJ1-2; D perhaps matches TRBD1 (5 bases). With 6 bases removed from V and 2 bases from J, the gap between germline ends came to 13 bases. Germline assignment: CDR1 GTSNPN and CDR2 SVGIG (reference sequence). The CDR3 sequence is 13 residues long. The chain's CDR3 is CACAGYGNYGYTF. CDR3 coding DNA: TGTGCCTGCGCAGGGTACGGGAACTATGGCTACACCTTC.

The DNA of the CDR3 is TGTGCCAGCAGCTCTAGGGGGATCAGCCCCCAGCATTTT. Translating gives CASSSRGISPQHF. V gene TRBV7-2 combines with J gene TRBJ1-5; D is possibly TRBD1 (6 bases). The ends were cut back, 4 bases at V and 10 bases at J, with 14 bases in the middle. Germline CDR1 reads SGHTA; CDR2 reads FQGNSA. This CDR3 contains 13 residues.

The chain has TRBV19 and TRBJ1-2; D unresolved. There are 15 residues in the CDR3. V was shortened by 1 base and J by 7 bases, with 16 bases between the two germline ends. Germline V CDR1 and CDR2: LNHDA, SQIVND (reference sequence). CDR3 residues: CASSIAPDDPVGYTF. The CDR3 DNA is TGTGCCAGTAGTATAGCGCCGGACGACCCAGTTGGCTACACCTTC.

The chain joins TRBV7-2 to TRBJ1-1, with TRBD1 matching 10 bases. The length of the CDR3 is 14 residues. V lost 6 bases, J lost 1 base, and 2 bases stayed unmatched. The V gene's germline CDR1 is SGHTA and CDR2 FQGNSA. CDR3 nucleotides: TGTGCCAGCAGACGGGACAGGGGGAACACTGAAGCTTTCTTT. As protein: CASRRDRGNTEAFF.

The chain couples TRBV6-5 to TRBJ2-7; perhaps TRBD2 as D (6 bases). V shed 2 bases and J shed 6 bases, with 8 bases lying between them. The CDR3 has 12 residues. Germline V gene sequence: CDR1 MNHEY, CDR2 SVGAGI. CDR3 in amino acids: CASSYVGGEQYF. CDR3 sequence (DNA): TGTGCCAGCAGTTACGTGGGGGGCGAGCAGTACTTC.

V gene TRBV5-4 combines with J gene TRBJ2-3, with TRBD2 matching over 10 bases. The CDR3 length is 16 residues. Germline V gives CDR1 SGHNT, CDR2 YYREEE (reference sequence). J was trimmed by 8 bases and V by 2 bases; bases with no gene match: 11. CDR3 sequence reads: CASSFLPSGGIGTQYF. The CDR3 DNA sequence: TGTGCCAGCAGCTTCTTGCCTAGCGGGGGAATCGGTACGCAGTATTTT. Full variable domain (missing parts from reference TRBV5-4 and TRBJ2-3): ETGVTQSPTHLIKTRGQQVTLRCSSQSGHNTVSWYQQALGQGPQFIFQYYREEENGRGNFPPRFSGLQFPNYSSELNVNALELDDSALYLCASSFLPSGGIGTQYFGPGTRLTVL.

CDR3 nucleotide sequence: TGTGCCAGCAGCTTATCAGGGGCTGGAAACACCATATATTTT. Protein sequence: CASSLSGAGNTIYF. The V and J genes are TRBV7-9 and TRBJ1-3; D is perhaps TRBD1 (6 bases). V was shortened by 2 bases and J by 2 bases, with 7 bases between the two germline ends. CDR3 length: 14 residues. Germline-derived CDR1 and CDR2 are SEHNR and FQNEAQ (reference sequence).

The CDR3 region is CATRKRRGETQYF. The CDR3 DNA sequence: TGTGCCACAAGAAAAAGGAGGGGAGAGACCCAGTACTTC. The chain carries TRBV19 and TRBJ2-5; a possible D gene is TRBD2 (6 bases). Trimming pared 10 bases from V and 4 bases from J, leaving 16 bases between. Germline V CDR1 and CDR2: LNHDA, SQIVND (reference sequence). The CDR3 loop spans 13 amino acids. The full variable domain, completed using reference TRBV19 and TRBJ2-5, is DGGITQSPKYLFRKEGQNVTLSCEQNLNHDAMYWYRQDPGQGLRLIYYSQIVNDFQKGDIAEGYSVSREKKESFPLTVTSAQKNPTAFYLCATRKRRGETQYFGPGTRLLVL.

The V call is TRBV7-2, the J call TRBJ1-1; TRBD1 is a possible D gene (6 bases). Per the germline V gene, CDR1 is SGHTA and CDR2 is FQGNSA. The CDR3 extends over 14 amino acids. Trimming took 2 bases from V and 5 from J, leaving 12 bases between them. This CDR3 reads CASSLYRGMTEAFF. The CDR3 coding sequence is TGTGCCAGCAGCTTATATAGGGGGATGACTGAAGCTTTCTTT.

The gene calls are TRBV6-5 and TRBJ1-5; 7 bases align to TRBD1. The CDR3 extends over 15 amino acids. Trimming removed 5 bases from V and 0 bases from J; junction bases left unmatched: 4. The germline V gene encodes CDR1 MNHEY and CDR2 SVGAGI. For the CDR3, the DNA is TGTGCCAGCAGTCGCGGGACAGCTAGCAATCAGCCCCAGCATTTT. Translated, it gives CASSRGTASNQPQHF.

Worth noting for this clone: This CDR3 is also generated by other DNA sequences in the sample. The rearrangement joins TRBV11-2 to TRBJ2-7; D remains unclear. In germline, CDR1 is SGHAT, CDR2 FQNNGV. The CDR3 extends over 14 amino acids. Trimming stripped 1 base from V and 4 bases from J, with 11 bases between. For the CDR3, the DNA is TGTGCCAGCAGCTTAGTAGGGAACAAGTACGAGCAGTACTTC. Its translation is CASSLVGNKYEQYF.

The genes are TRBV15 and TRBJ1-5, with D perhaps TRBD1 (5 bases). The CDR3 sequence is 16 residues long. From germline, CDR1 is LNHNV and CDR2 YYDKDF (reference sequence). V lost 5 bases to trimming and J lost 5 bases, with 19 bases between them. CDR3 sequence (DNA): TGTGCCACCAGCGGAAGAGGTGGCAGGGAATATCAGCCCCAGCATTTT. It yields the protein CATSGRGGREYQPQHF.

This clone came up once. This chain links TRBV30 with TRBJ2-7; 8 bases agree with TRBD1. Germline assignment: CDR1 GTSNPN and CDR2 SVGIG (reference sequence). The V segment lost 8 bases and the J segment 2 bases; nucleotides outside the gene matches: 5. This CDR3 region has 12 residues. The CDR3 protein is CATGQEPYEQYF. CDR3 nucleotides: TGTGCCACGGGACAGGAGCCCTACGAGCAGTACTTC.

J is TRBJ1-1 and V is TRBV18, with 8 positions matching TRBD1. V trimming: 4 bases; J trimming: 1 base; junction bases outside the gene matches: 2. This CDR3 is built from 14 residues. CDR1 KGHSH and CDR2 LQKENI come from the germline V gene. The CDR3 coding sequence is TGTGCCAGCTCACGGGACAGGCAGAACACTGAAGCTTTCTTT. This gives the protein CASSRDRQNTEAFF. Together with reference TRBV18 and TRBJ1-1, the CDR3 gives the full variable domain: NAGVMQNPRHLVRRRGQEARLRCSPMKGHSHVYWYRQLPEEGLKFMVYLQKENIIDESGMPKERFSAEFPKEGPSILRIQQVVRGDSAAYFCASSRDRQNTEAFFGQGTRLTVV.

This clone occurred a few times. The gene calls are TRBV2 and TRBJ1-6; the D is unclear. The CDR3 has 16 amino acids. V lost 3 bases and J 10 bases, leaving 19 bases between the germline ends. CDR1 is SNHLY and CDR2 is FYNNEI in the germline V gene. CDR3 in amino acids: CASSDLGPGGTSPLHF. The CDR3 nucleotides read TGTGCCAGCAGTGACCTCGGACCAGGCGGAACGTCACCCCTCCACTTT.

The chain uses TRBV7-2 and TRBJ2-7; possible D gene TRBD2, 5 bases. There are 13 residues in the CDR3. CDR1 is SGHTA and CDR2 is FQGNSA in the germline V gene. V was shortened by 6 bases and J by 2 bases, with 11 bases between the two germline ends. CDR3 coding DNA: TGTGCCAGCAGAGACCCCGGGACCTACGAGCAGTACTTC. This codes for CASRDPGTYEQYF.

DNA of the CDR3: TGTGCCAGCAGCTTAGACAGGGGGACTGGAAACACCATATATTTT. It encodes CASSLDRGTGNTIYF. The chain is built from TRBV11-2 and TRBJ1-3; 7 bases are a match to TRBD1. Germline CDR1 SGHAT, CDR2 FQNNGV. The CDR3 runs to 15 residues. The ends lost 0 bases at V and 2 bases at J; junction bases unmatched: 1. Filled out from reference TRBV11-2 and TRBJ1-3, the complete variable domain reads EAGVAQSPRYKIIEKRQSVAFWCNPISGHATLYWYQQILGQGPKLLIQFQNNGVVDDSQLPKDRFSAERLKGVDSTLKIQPAKLEDSAVYLCASSLDRGTGNTIYFGEGSWLTVV.

The chain joins TRBV10-3 to TRBJ2-1, with D possibly being TRBD2 (7 bases). Germline CDR1 and CDR2: ENHRY and SYGVKD. V was shortened by 3 bases and J by 7 bases, with 13 bases between the two germline ends. CDR3 length: 14 amino acids. In nucleotides, the CDR3 is TGTGCCATCAGTGACCGGGGGGCTAGGAATGAGCAGTTCTTC. Translating it yields CAISDRGARNEQFF.

V is TRBV7-3 and J is TRBJ2-7; 7 bases map to TRBD2. The germline CDR1 and CDR2 sequences are SGHTA and FQGTGA. The CDR3 has 13 amino acids. The ends lost 1 base at V and 9 bases at J; junction bases unmatched: 6. CDR3 DNA: TGTGCCAGCAGCTTAAGTTCGGGGGGACGGCAGTACTTC. It encodes CASSLSSGGRQYF.

This chain connects TRBV14 to TRBJ2-1; D not certain. Germline-derived CDR1 and CDR2 are SGHDN and FVKESK. This CDR3 spans 14 amino acids. V dropped 4 bases and J dropped 7 bases, with 14 bases sitting between them. This CDR3 reads CASSPQIVGNEQFF. The DNA for the CDR3 is TGTGCCAGCAGCCCCCAAATAGTCGGGAATGAGCAGTTCTTC.

The chain recombines TRBV9 with TRBJ1-3; D not resolved. The CDR3 spans 17 residues. Germline-derived CDR1 and CDR2 are SGDLS and YYNGEE. V lost 2 bases, J lost 2 bases, and 17 bases lay in between. The DNA for the CDR3 is TGTGCCAGCAGCGTGGAACCCCGTGGAAACCCTGGAAACACCATATATTTT. This translates into CASSVEPRGNPGNTIYF. Based on the CDR3 plus reference TRBV9 and TRBJ1-3, the full variable domain is DSGVTQTPKHLITATGQRVTLRCSPRSGDLSVYWYQQSLDQGLQFLIQYYNGEERAKGNILERFSAQQFPDLHSELNLSSLELGDSALYFCASSVEPRGNPGNTIYFGEGSWLTVV.

This clone was found a few times. This sequence joins TRBV7-2 and TRBJ2-3, with 9 bases aligning to TRBD2. V gave up 2 bases and J gave up 10 bases; unmatched junction bases: 7. The CDR3 runs to 14 residues. The germline V gene encodes CDR1 SGHTA and CDR2 FQGNSA. The CDR3 spells CASSLMPSGDAQYF. The CDR3 bases are TGTGCCAGCAGCTTAATGCCTAGCGGGGATGCGCAGTATTTT.

This sequence joins TRBV9 and TRBJ2-7; D is uncertain. The germline V and J ends were trimmed by 0 bases and 2 bases, with 6 bases remaining between them. This CDR3 contains 13 residues. Per germline, CDR1 SGDLS and CDR2 YYNGEE. The CDR3 sequence: CASSVGDTYEQYF. DNA for the CDR3: TGTGCCAGCAGCGTAGGGGATACCTACGAGCAGTACTTC.

The chain recombines TRBV30 with TRBJ2-3; the match to TRBD2 covers 8 bases. V shed 0 bases and J 6 bases; nucleotides not matched to a gene: 5. The CDR3 runs to 14 residues. The germline CDR1 and CDR2 sequences are GTSNPN and SVGIG (reference sequence). CDR3 sequence: CAWSVAGVRDTQYF. Written as DNA, the CDR3 is TGTGCCTGGAGTGTAGCGGGGGTGAGGGATACGCAGTATTTT.

This chain connects TRBV5-1 to TRBJ2-7, with TRBD1 identical over 10 bases. V was clipped by 7 bases and J by 3 bases; unmatched bases: 22. This CDR3 has 19 residues. Germline assignment: CDR1 SGHRS and CDR2 YFSETQ. The CDR3 protein is CASSPVTGQGMPADYEQYF. The CDR3 DNA reads TGCGCCAGCTCACCCGTCACGGGACAGGGGATGCCAGCCGACTACGAGCAGTACTTC.

This clone was observed a few times. V gene TRBV28 combines with J gene TRBJ1-1, with TRBD1 matching 7 bases. Germline V gives CDR1 MDHEN, CDR2 SYDVKM. V dropped 4 bases and J dropped 1; count of bases not matched to a gene: 15. This CDR3 region has 18 residues. Written as DNA, the CDR3 is TGTGCCAGCAGTTCACGTACAGGGGAAGGTTCGAGGAACACTGAAGCTTTCTTT. This gives the protein CASSSRTGEGSRNTEAFF.

The chain employs TRBV7-9 and TRBJ2-7; no reliable D call. Per germline, CDR1 SEHNR and CDR2 FQNEAQ (reference sequence). Trimming shortened V by 5 bases and J by 2 bases, and 7 bases separated the two germline ends. CDR3 length: 12 amino acids. The CDR3 is CASSRTPYEQYF. Here the CDR3 DNA reads TGTGCCAGCAGCCGAACCCCCTACGAGCAGTACTTC.

This rearrangement joins TRBV5-1 to TRBJ1-1; maybe TRBD1 (5 bases). The CDR3 length is 15 residues. Looked up from germline, CDR1 is SGHRS and CDR2 is YFSETQ. Trimming shortened V by 0 bases and J by 0 bases, and 9 bases separated the two germline ends. CDR3 amino acids: CASSLVTGLNTEAFF. In DNA form, the CDR3 reads TGCGCCAGCAGCTTGGTTACGGGGCTGAACACTGAAGCTTTCTTT.

The rearrangement uses TRBV2 and TRBJ1-1, with D perhaps matching TRBD1 (5 bases). The germline V gene has CDR1 SNHLY and CDR2 FYNNEI. The ends were cut back, 6 bases at V and 1 base at J, with 9 bases in the middle. The CDR3 runs 13 residues. The CDR3 loop reads CASSLRENTEAFF. CDR3 nucleotides: TGTGCCAGCAGCCTCAGGGAGAACACTGAAGCTTTCTTT.

The rearrangement links TRBV11-2 to TRBJ1-6; D gene unclear. The V end lost 5 bases, the J end lost 0 bases, and 11 bases lay between the germline ends. The CDR3 is made up of 16 amino acids. Germline V gives CDR1 SGHAT, CDR2 FQNNGV. DNA for the CDR3: TGTGCCAGCAGCCCCACAGTGAGCTCCTATAATTCACCCCTCCACTTT. This codes for CASSPTVSSYNSPLHF.

J is TRBJ1-5 and V is TRBV11-2, with TRBD1 as a possible D gene (5 bases). The length of the CDR3 is 15 residues. The germline CDR1 and CDR2 sequences are SGHAT and FQNNGV. V lost 0 bases and J lost 9, with 15 bases in between. The CDR3 region has the DNA TGTGCCAGCAGCTTAGATAGGGTTGGGGCCGGGCCCCAGCATTTT. This encodes CASSLDRVGAGPQHF.